Below are 10 T cell receptor beta chains sequenced from a single sample in a study of control samples from healthy donors and cancer patients (dated by TCRdb to 2020 to 2022). Library prep was done by the immunoSEQ multiplex PCR assay. TCRdb limited this immuneACCESS table to in-frame rearrangements with V and J called. A share of clones is missing; checked studies link under half to unresolved V genes, and the rest is unexplained. Here the sample has fewer than 200,000 clones; 90% occur a single time. The ten largest clones take up approximately 1.4% of the sample. Sequencing was carried out using blood. These receptors came from a woman in her forties or fifties in good health.

Comment on this clone: The same CDR3 is also encoded by other DNA sequences in this sample. The V call is TRBV29-1, the J call TRBJ2-1, with D possibly TRBD2 on 6 matching bases. Trimming pared 6 bases from V and 9 bases from J, leaving 24 bases between. Looked up from germline, CDR1 is SQVTM and CDR2 is ANQGSEA. The CDR3 spans 15 residues. The CDR3 sequence is CSVTNSGGARVEQFF. The CDR3 region has the DNA TGCAGCGTGACAAACAGCGGAGGGGCCAGGGTTGAGCAGTTCTTC.

The chain is built from TRBV18 and TRBJ1-1; D gene ambiguous. V lost 3 bases and J 2 bases, leaving 13 bases between the germline ends. The CDR3 extends over 15 amino acids. The germline V gene encodes CDR1 KGHSH and CDR2 LQKENI. The CDR3 loop reads CASSPGQKLNTEAFF. In nucleotides, the CDR3 is TGTGCCAGCTCACCTGGGCAGAAGCTTAACACTGAAGCTTTCTTT.

J is TRBJ2-3 and V is TRBV7-3, with a tentative D call TRBD2 (6 bases). The CDR3 contains 14 residues. Germline V gene lookup returns CDR1 SGHTA and CDR2 FQGTGA. Trimming shortened V by 4 bases and J by 4 bases, and 12 bases separated the two germline ends. The CDR3 DNA sequence: TGTGCCAGCAGCTACCAGGGAGGACCAGATACGCAGTATTTT. It codes for CASSYQGGPDTQYF.

The genes are TRBV19 and TRBJ2-7, with 12 bases lining up with TRBD1. V dropped 5 bases and J dropped 3; count of bases not matched to a gene: 11. Germline CDR1 LNHDA, CDR2 SQIVND (reference sequence). The CDR3 spans 17 residues. Written as DNA, the CDR3 is TGTGCCAGTAGTCTGGGACAGGGGGCCGGCTGGGACTACGAGCAGTACTTC. Translated: CASSLGQGAGWDYEQYF.

The gene calls are TRBV12-3 or TRBV12-4 and TRBJ2-3, with D tentatively TRBD1 or TRBD2 (5 bases each). This CDR3 region has 13 residues. V dropped 5 bases and J dropped 1 base, with 7 bases sitting between them. The CDR3 bases are TGTGCCAGCAGTCGGGGACGCACAGATACGCAGTATTTT. Translated: CASSRGRTDTQYF.

The chain joins TRBV7-9 to TRBJ2-5, with D tentatively TRBD1 (5 bases). The germline V gene encodes CDR1 SEHNR and CDR2 FQNEAQ (reference sequence). V shed 2 bases and J shed 5 bases, with 15 bases lying between them. This CDR3 has 15 amino acids. The CDR3, as DNA: TGTGCCAGCAGCTTATGGGGTGTGGGGCCGGAGACCCAGTACTTC. This encodes CASSLWGVGPETQYF. The full variable domain, with the rest looked up from reference TRBV7-9 and TRBJ2-5, is DTGVSQNPRHKITKRGQNVTFRCDPISEHNRLYWYRQTLGQGPEFLTYFQNEAQLEKSRLLSDRFSAERPKGSFSTLEIQRTEQGDSAMYLCASSLWGVGPETQYFGPGTRLLVL.

For the CDR3, the DNA is TGCGCCAGCAGCCAAGTCGTGGGGGGGCAGTATTTT. Its translation is CASSQVVGGQYF. The chain carries TRBV4-1 and TRBJ2-3; D is perhaps TRBD2 (6 bases). The germline V gene has CDR1 MGHRA and CDR2 YSYEKL. The length of the CDR3 is 12 residues. The ends were cut back, 1 base at V and 11 bases at J, with 10 bases in the middle.

The V gene is TRBV11-3, the J gene TRBJ2-7, with D unclear. The CDR3 runs 12 residues. The ends were cut back, 1 base at V and 2 bases at J, with 3 bases in the middle. Germline CDR1 and CDR2: SGHNT and YENEEA. CDR3 sequence reads: CASSLAPYEQYF. The CDR3 nucleotides are TGTGCCAGCAGCTTAGCGCCCTACGAGCAGTACTTC.

The rearrangement uses TRBV4-3 and TRBJ1-2; tentative D call: TRBD1 (5 bases). Looked up from germline, CDR1 is LGHNA and CDR2 is YSLEER. The V end was cut by 0 bases, the J end by 5 bases, with 13 bases between. The CDR3 loop spans 15 amino acids. CDR3 region: CASSQDPQGSYGYTF. The CDR3, as DNA: TGCGCCAGCAGCCAAGATCCCCAGGGAAGTTATGGCTACACCTTC.

The rearrangement links TRBV4-3 to TRBJ1-2, with D unclear. Germline loops: CDR1 LGHNA, CDR2 YSLEER. The length of the CDR3 is 13 residues. V lost 0 bases, J lost 8 bases, and 10 bases lay in between. The CDR3 here is CASSQDRVGGYTF. Here the CDR3 DNA reads TGCGCCAGCAGCCAAGATCGGGTGGGGGGCTACACCTTC.